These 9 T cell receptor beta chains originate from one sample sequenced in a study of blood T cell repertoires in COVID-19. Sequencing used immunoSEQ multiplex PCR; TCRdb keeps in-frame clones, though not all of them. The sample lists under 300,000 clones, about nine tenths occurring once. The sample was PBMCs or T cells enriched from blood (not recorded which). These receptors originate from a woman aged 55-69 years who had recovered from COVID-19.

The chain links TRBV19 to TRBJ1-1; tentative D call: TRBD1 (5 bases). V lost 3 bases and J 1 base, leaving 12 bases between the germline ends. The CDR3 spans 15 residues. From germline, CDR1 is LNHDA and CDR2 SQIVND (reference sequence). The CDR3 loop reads CASSMYTGANTEAFF. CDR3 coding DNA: TGTGCCAGTAGTATGTACACAGGAGCGAACACTGAAGCTTTCTTT. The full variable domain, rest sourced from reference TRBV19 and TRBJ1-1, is DGGITQSPKYLFRKEGQNVTLSCEQNLNHDAMYWYRQDPGQGLRLIYYSQIVNDFQKGDIAEGYSVSREKKESFPLTVTSAQKNPTAFYLCASSMYTGANTEAFFGQGTRLTVV.

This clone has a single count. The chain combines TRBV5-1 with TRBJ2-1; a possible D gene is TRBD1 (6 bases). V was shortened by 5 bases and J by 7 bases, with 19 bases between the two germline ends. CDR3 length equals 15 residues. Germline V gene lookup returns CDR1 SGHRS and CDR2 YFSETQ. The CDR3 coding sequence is TGCGCCAGCAGGACCGGGACACAGAGAGGGAATGAGCAGTTCTTC. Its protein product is CASRTGTQRGNEQFF. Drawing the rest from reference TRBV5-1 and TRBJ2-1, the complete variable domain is KAGVTQTPRYLIKTRGQQVTLSCSPISGHRSVSWYQQTPGQGLQFLFEYFSETQRNKGNFPGRFSGRQFSNSRSEMNVSTLELGDSALYLCASRTGTQRGNEQFFGPGTRLTVL.

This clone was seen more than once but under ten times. DNA for the CDR3: TGTGCCAGCAGCTCGCTCTACCGGACTGAAGATGAGCAGTTCTTC. Translation gives CASSSLYRTEDEQFF. The V call is TRBV11-2, the J call TRBJ2-1; possible D gene TRBD2, 5 bases. Germline lookup yields CDR1 SGHAT and CDR2 FQNNGV. CDR3 size: 15 residues. V lost 4 bases and J lost 8, with 18 bases in between.

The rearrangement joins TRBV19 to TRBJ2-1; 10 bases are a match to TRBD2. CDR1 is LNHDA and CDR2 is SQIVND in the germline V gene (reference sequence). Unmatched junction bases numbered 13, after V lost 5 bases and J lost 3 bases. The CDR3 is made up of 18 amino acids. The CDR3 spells CASSSRLAGATFYNEQFF. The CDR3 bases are TGTGCCAGTAGTTCCCGACTAGCGGGCGCGACCTTCTACAATGAGCAGTTCTTC.

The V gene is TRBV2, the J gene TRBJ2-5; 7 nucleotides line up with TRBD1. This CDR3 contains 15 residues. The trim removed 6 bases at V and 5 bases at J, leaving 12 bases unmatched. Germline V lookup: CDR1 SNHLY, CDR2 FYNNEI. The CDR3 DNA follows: TGTGCCAGCAGCAGACAGGGTATGCGGCAGGAGACCCAGTACTTC. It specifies CASSRQGMRQETQYF.

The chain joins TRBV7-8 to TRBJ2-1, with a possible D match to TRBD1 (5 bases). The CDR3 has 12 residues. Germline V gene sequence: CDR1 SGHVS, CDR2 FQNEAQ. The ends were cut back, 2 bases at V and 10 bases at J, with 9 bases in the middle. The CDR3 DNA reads TGTGCCAGCAGCTTAACAGGATCCGAGCAGTTCTTC. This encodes CASSLTGSEQFF.

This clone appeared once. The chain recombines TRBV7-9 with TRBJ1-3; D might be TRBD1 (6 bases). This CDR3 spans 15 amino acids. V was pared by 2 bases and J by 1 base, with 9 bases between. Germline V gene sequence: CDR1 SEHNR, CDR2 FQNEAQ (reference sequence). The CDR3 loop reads CASSLNQGSGNTIYF. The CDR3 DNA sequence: TGTGCCAGCAGCTTAAATCAGGGGTCTGGAAACACCATATATTTT.

The CDR3 DNA follows: TGTGCCATCAGAGGGGCCTGGAACACTGAAGCTTTCTTT. This translates into CAIRGAWNTEAFF. The chain couples TRBV10-3 to TRBJ1-1; a weak D match, TRBD1 (5 bases). Germline CDR1 and CDR2: ENHRY and SYGVKD. The CDR3 is 13 amino acids. Trimming removed 6 bases at V and 1 base at J, with 9 bases between.

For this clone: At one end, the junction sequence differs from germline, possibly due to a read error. In DNA, the CDR3 is TGTGCCTGGTGTTGTTCGTGGACAGGGGAGCCGGGGGGACACTTC. It is translated as CAWCCSWTGEPGGHF. The gene calls are TRBV30 and TRBJ2-7; 9 bases are shared with TRBD1. Germline assignment: CDR1 GTSNPN and CDR2 SVGIG (reference sequence). The CDR3 is made up of 15 amino acids.